This T cell receptor beta chain is drawn from a study of T cells in localized non-small cell lung cancer. Per the germline V gene, CDR1 is SGHNT and CDR2 is YENEEA. V lost 6 bases and J lost 6, with 9 bases in between. The CDR3 runs to 11 residues. Whole-study findings and limits: Of the tissues analyzed, uninvolved adjacent lung showed maximal T cell clonality, greater than tumor. Tumor samples were not multi-region, leaving intratumor heterogeneity unexcluded.

Libraries were prepared by immunoSEQ multiplex PCR; TCRdb keeps only in-frame clonotypes and omits some of them. The sample contains about 25,000 clones, approximately 86% of which appear only once. On this clone itself: Its antigen remains unidentified.

This TCR came from a female donor aged 60 or older with stage I lung adenocarcinoma. The specimen comprised peripheral blood, sampled before any cancer treatment. V is TRBV11-3 and J is TRBJ2-7, with unresolved D. CDR3 residues: CASRNLGEQYF. The DNA of the CDR3 is TGTGCCAGCAGGAATCTCGGCGAGCAGTACTTC.